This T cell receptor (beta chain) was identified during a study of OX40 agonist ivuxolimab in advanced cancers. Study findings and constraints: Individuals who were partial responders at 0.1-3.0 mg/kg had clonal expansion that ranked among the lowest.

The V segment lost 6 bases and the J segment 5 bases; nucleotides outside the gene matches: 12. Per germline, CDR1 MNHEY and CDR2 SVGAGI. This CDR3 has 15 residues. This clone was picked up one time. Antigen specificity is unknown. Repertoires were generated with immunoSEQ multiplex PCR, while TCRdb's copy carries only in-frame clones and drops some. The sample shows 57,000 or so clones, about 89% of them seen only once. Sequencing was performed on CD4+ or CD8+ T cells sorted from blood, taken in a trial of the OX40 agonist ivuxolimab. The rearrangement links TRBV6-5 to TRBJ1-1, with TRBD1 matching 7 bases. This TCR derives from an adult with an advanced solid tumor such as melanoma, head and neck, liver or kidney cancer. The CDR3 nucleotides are TGTGCCAGCAGACTCCTCCCTACAGGGGTGACTGAAGCTTTCTTT. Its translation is CASRLLPTGVTEAFF.